This passage covers 21 T cell receptor beta chains from one sample sequenced in a study of blood T cells in healthy people across ages. Sample-barcoded 5' priming and a J-beta primer mix drove a second PCR of roughly 6 to 12 cycles. TCRdb recomputed calls from the 5' RACE reads with MiXCR, one row per CDR3 protein. This table holds under 1,000,000 distinct CDR3 sequences, around 36% found once. The specimen sequenced was blood. The receptors derive from a man between 18 and 29 years old in good health.

The V gene is TRBV6-1, the J gene TRBJ1-4; D not certain. CDR1 MNHNS and CDR2 SASEGT come from the germline V gene. This CDR3 region has 16 residues. Trimming left V 6 bases short and J 0 bases short, with 14 bases between. This CDR3 is CASRLSVGATNEKLFF. As DNA, the CDR3 is TGTGCCAGCAGACTCTCGGTCGGGGCAACTAATGAAAAACTGTTTTTT.

This rearrangement joins TRBV11-1 to TRBJ2-2; the D gene is possibly TRBD1 (7 bases). CDR3 size: 19 residues. Germline CDR1 reads SGHAT; CDR2 reads FQDESV (reference sequence). V lost 5 bases and J 4 bases, leaving 26 bases between the germline ends. As DNA, the CDR3 is TGTGCCAGCAGCACTCGCCACGGGACTCAGGGGGGTGGCACCGGGGAGCTGTTTTTT. This gives the protein CASSTRHGTQGGGTGELFF.

This clonotype showed up just a few times. This chain connects TRBV10-3 to TRBJ2-1; the D call may be TRBD1 or TRBD2 (5 bases each). V was trimmed by 3 bases and J by 10 bases, leaving 22 bases between them. The CDR3 spans 16 residues. The V gene's germline CDR1 is ENHRY and CDR2 SYGVKD. The CDR3: CAISDSTRGSGLEQFF. Written as DNA, the CDR3 is TGTGCCATCAGTGACTCTACGAGGGGTTCAGGGTTGGAGCAGTTCTTC.

This CDR3 is CASSATTHNEQFF. The CDR3 DNA is TGTGCCAGCAGCGCGACTACCCACAATGAGCAGTTCTTC. This chain connects TRBV7-2 to TRBJ2-1, with D perhaps matching TRBD2 (5 bases). The CDR3 is 13 amino acids. Trimming shortened V by 5 bases and J by 5 bases, and 10 bases separated the two germline ends. Germline lookup yields CDR1 SGHTA and CDR2 FQGNSA.

The rearrangement links TRBV6-1 to TRBJ1-2; D not certain. The V gene lost 10 bases and the J gene lost 4 bases, with 16 bases spanning the gap. The germline CDR1 and CDR2 sequences are MNHNS and SASEGT. This CDR3 region has 13 residues. The CDR3 DNA sequence: TGTGCCAACAGCGCCAAGGGCCCCTATGGCTACACCTTC. It translates to CANSAKGPYGYTF.

V and J are TRBV12-3 or TRBV12-4 and TRBJ1-2; D not certain. The CDR3 extends over 14 amino acids. Trimming took 5 bases from V and 1 from J, leaving 11 bases between them. The CDR3 loop is CASSEWGYNYGYTF. CDR3 coding DNA: TGTGCCAGCAGTGAGTGGGGTTATAACTATGGCTACACCTTC.

The rearrangement joins TRBV10-3 to TRBJ2-5; 14 nucleotides match TRBD2. The J call is doubtful: the DNA matches TRBJ2-7 better. The germline CDR1 and CDR2 sequences are ENHRY and SYGVKD. The CDR3 length is 19 residues. In DNA form, the CDR3 reads TGTGCCATCAGTCGAACAAGGACTAGCGGGAGGCAGGCCTCCTACGAGCAGTACTTC. Its protein product is CAISRTRTSGRQASYEQYF.

With respect to this clonotype: Being one base from a much bigger clone, this may be a read error. V is TRBV12-3 or TRBV12-4 and J is TRBJ2-5, with D possibly TRBD1 on 6 matching bases. V dropped 1 base and J dropped 11 bases, with 35 bases sitting between them. The CDR3 spans 20 residues. Here the CDR3 reads CASSLVSRGLRILSYNEQYF. The DNA for the CDR3 is TGTGCCAGCAGTTTAGTCTCCAGGGGCCTCCGAATATTGTCATACAATGAGCAGTACTTC.

The CDR3, as DNA: TGTGCCAGCAGCTTAGGACTGACATACAATGAGCAGTTCTTC. It is translated as CASSLGLTYNEQFF. The chain uses TRBV7-2 and TRBJ2-1; D call uncertain. Germline V gives CDR1 SGHTA, CDR2 FQGNSA. V lost 1 base to trimming and J lost 4 bases, with 8 bases between them. The CDR3 covers 14 residues.

In its sample, this clonotype was seen many times. The chain carries TRBV10-3 and TRBJ1-2; TRBD1 is a possible D gene (5 bases). The V and J ends lost 0 bases and 6 bases respectively, with 8 bases between them. CDR1 is ENHRY and CDR2 is SYGVKD in the germline V gene. CDR3 size: 13 residues. For the CDR3, the DNA is TGTGCCATCAGTGAGTCGGGGGAGGATGGCTACACCTTC. This codes for CAISESGEDGYTF.

This clonotype was detected only a few times. The chain employs TRBV12-3 or TRBV12-4 and TRBJ2-7; D not resolved. Trimming stripped 1 base from V and 3 bases from J, with 16 bases between. CDR3 size: 16 residues. The CDR3 protein is CASSLGQASKGYEQYF. The CDR3 DNA sequence: TGTGCCAGCAGTTTAGGGCAGGCTTCTAAGGGCTACGAGCAGTACTTC.

The chain is built from TRBV7-2 and TRBJ2-1; 8 bases are shared with TRBD2. CDR1 SGHTA and CDR2 FQGNSA come from the germline V gene. The trim removed 6 bases at V and 1 base at J, leaving 11 bases unmatched. This CDR3 is built from 17 residues. CDR3 sequence (DNA): TGTGCCAGCAGTCTCCGGGTACTAGCGGAATCCTACAATGAGCAGTTCTTC. This translates into CASSLRVLAESYNEQFF.

This clonotype was seen a few times. The junction does not match germline at one end; this may be a read error. V and J are TRBV4-1 and TRBJ2-3, with 9 bases aligning to TRBD2. The CDR3 is 16 amino acids. The germline gives CDR1 MGHRA, CDR2 YSYEKL. As DNA, the CDR3 is TGTGCCAGCAGCCAAGCATTAGCGGGGGGCACAGATACGCAGTATTTT. As protein: CASSQALAGGTDTQYF.

This clonotype was found a few times. This may be a read error, as it is one base from a much larger clone. CDR3 loop: CASSDSGGSYNEQYF. For the CDR3, the DNA is TGTGCCAGCAGTGACAGCGGGGGCTCCTACAATGAGCAGTACTTC. The chain uses TRBV6-4 and TRBJ2-1, with TRBD2 identical over 8 bases. The J call may be incorrect, as the DNA end agrees better with TRBJ2-7. The CDR3 has 15 residues. Germline V gene lookup returns CDR1 MRHNA and CDR2 SNTAGT.

Remarks on this clonotype: This may stem from a read error, because a much larger clone lies one nucleotide away. CDR3 in amino acids: CASSFGKGPYEQYF. The CDR3 region has the DNA TGTGCCAGCAGTTTCGGAAAGGGGCCCTACGAGCAGTACTTC. The chain carries TRBV12-3 or TRBV12-4 and TRBJ2-7, with a weak D call TRBD1 (5 bases). V was trimmed by 3 bases and J by 2 bases, leaving 11 bases between them. The length of the CDR3 is 14 residues.

The chain links TRBV20-1 to TRBJ2-1; 8 positions agree with TRBD2. This CDR3 spans 15 amino acids. Trimming took 2 bases from V and 4 from J; bases not matched to a gene: 7. Per germline, CDR1 DFQATT and CDR2 SNEGSKA (reference sequence). In nucleotides, the CDR3 is TGCAGTGCTAGACCTCGGGGGGGACTATACAATGAGCAGTTCTTC. This sequence encodes CSARPRGGLYNEQFF.

This clonotype occurred many times. This chain uses TRBV29-1 with TRBJ1-2; TRBD1 aligns across 7 bases. The CDR3 sequence is 13 residues long. Losses at the gene ends were 4 bases for V and 2 bases for J; bases not matched to a gene: 4. Per germline, CDR1 SQVTM and CDR2 ANQGSEA. CDR3 nucleotides: TGCAGCGTTGGGACAGGTGGGAACTATGGCTACACCTTC. Translation gives CSVGTGGNYGYTF.

This chain connects TRBV4-1 to TRBJ2-1, with 10 bases that match TRBD2. This CDR3 contains 16 residues. Germline values: CDR1 MGHRA, CDR2 YSYEKL. V dropped 3 bases and J dropped 2; count of bases not matched to a gene: 4. CDR3 in amino acids: CASSHERGGPYNEQFF. Written as DNA, the CDR3 is TGCGCCAGCAGCCATGAGCGGGGGGGCCCCTACAATGAGCAGTTCTTC.

This clonotype showed up many times. This sequence joins TRBV4-3 and TRBJ2-3; 7 bases line up with TRBD1. Trimming removed 0 bases from V and 0 bases from J; junction bases left unmatched: 6. The CDR3 extends over 17 amino acids. Germline V CDR1 and CDR2: LGHNA, YSLEER. The CDR3 DNA reads TGCGCCAGCAGCCAAGATTTCGGGACAGCGAGCACAGATACGCAGTATTTT. As protein: CASSQDFGTASTDTQYF.

This clonotype came up a few times. J is TRBJ1-2 and V is TRBV2, with 8 bases matching TRBD1. The trim removed 6 bases at V and 4 bases at J, leaving 7 bases unmatched. CDR3 length equals 14 residues. Germline V gene lookup returns CDR1 SNHLY and CDR2 FYNNEI. Here the CDR3 reads CASRDGQGVYGYTF. The CDR3 nucleotides read TGTGCCAGCAGGGATGGACAGGGCGTCTATGGCTACACCTTC. The complete variable domain, with remaining parts taken from reference TRBV2 and TRBJ1-2, reads EPEVTQTPSHQVTQMGQEVILRCVPISNHLYFYWYRQILGQKVEFLVSFYNNEISEKSEIFDDQFSVERPDGSNFTLKIRSTKLEDSAMYFCASRDGQGVYGYTFGSGTRLTVV.

This clonotype was seen only a few times. V is TRBV27 and J is TRBJ1-1; 7 bases fit TRBD1. Germline V gives CDR1 MNHEY, CDR2 SMNVEV (reference sequence). The CDR3 runs to 15 residues. The V and J ends lost 0 bases and 2 bases, in that order; junction bases with no gene match: 3. CDR3 coding DNA: TGTGCCAGCAGTTTATCCGGGGACAGCAACACTGAAGCTTTCTTT. As protein: CASSLSGDSNTEAFF.